This T cell receptor beta chain came from a study of T cells in severe cutaneous drug reactions. Frequency places this clonotype as medium-sized. The donors had carbamazepine-induced Stevens-Johnson syndrome or toxic epidermal necrolysis. Libraries were made by iRepertoire multiplex PCR with TCR subtype-specific primers for bulk and single-cell sequencing. For each CDR3 protein, TCRdb gives one entry from its re-call of the multiplex PCR reads, without DNA. In all, the sample yields some 1,100 distinct CDR3 sequences. The sequence was collected from a human donor with a severe cutaneous adverse drug reaction. The material sequenced was PBMCs.

The CDR3 sequence: CASSLRQGPQYF. V is TRBV6-2 or TRBV6-3 and J is TRBJ2-3; TCRdb calls TRBD1, which cannot be checked without DNA. The germline CDR1 and CDR2 sequences are MNHEY and SVGEGT. The CDR3 spans 12 residues.